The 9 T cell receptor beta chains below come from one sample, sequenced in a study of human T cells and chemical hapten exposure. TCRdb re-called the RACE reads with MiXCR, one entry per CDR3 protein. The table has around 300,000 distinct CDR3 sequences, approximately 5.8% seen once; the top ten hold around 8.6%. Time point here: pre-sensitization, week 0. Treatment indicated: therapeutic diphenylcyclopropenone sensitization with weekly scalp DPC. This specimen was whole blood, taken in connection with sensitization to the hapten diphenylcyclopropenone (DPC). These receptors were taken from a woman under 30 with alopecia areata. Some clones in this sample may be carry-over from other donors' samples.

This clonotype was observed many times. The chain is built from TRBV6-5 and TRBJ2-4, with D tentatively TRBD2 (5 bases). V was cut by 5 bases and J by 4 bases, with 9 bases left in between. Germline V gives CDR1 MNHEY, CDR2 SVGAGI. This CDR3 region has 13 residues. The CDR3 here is CASSESGKNIQYF. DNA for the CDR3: TGTGCCAGCAGTGAAAGCGGAAAAAACATTCAGTACTTC.

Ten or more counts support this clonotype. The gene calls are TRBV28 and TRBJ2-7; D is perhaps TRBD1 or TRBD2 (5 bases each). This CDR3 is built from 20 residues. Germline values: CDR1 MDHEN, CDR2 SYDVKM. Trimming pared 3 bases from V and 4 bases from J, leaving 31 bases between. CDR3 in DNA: TGTGCCAGCAGTTTCAAAAAGATTGACCCTGACTGGGACCGCGCATACGAGCAGTACTTC. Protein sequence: CASSFKKIDPDWDRAYEQYF.

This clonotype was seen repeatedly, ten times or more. CDR3 in DNA: TGCAGTGCTAGAGAAGATCCAAGTGTTTCACCCCTCCACTTT. It translates to CSAREDPSVSPLHF. V is TRBV20-1 and J is TRBJ1-6; D unresolved. CDR3 length: 14 residues. Between the trimmed V and J ends, which lost 0 bases and 9 bases, there was a span of 12 bases. The germline V gene encodes CDR1 DFQATT and CDR2 SNEGSKA (reference sequence).

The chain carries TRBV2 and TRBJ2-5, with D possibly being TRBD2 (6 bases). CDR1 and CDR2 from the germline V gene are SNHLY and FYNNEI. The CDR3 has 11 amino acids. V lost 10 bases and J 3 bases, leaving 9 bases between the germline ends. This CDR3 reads CAIGTEETQYF. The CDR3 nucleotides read TGTGCCATCGGGACTGAAGAGACCCAGTACTTC.

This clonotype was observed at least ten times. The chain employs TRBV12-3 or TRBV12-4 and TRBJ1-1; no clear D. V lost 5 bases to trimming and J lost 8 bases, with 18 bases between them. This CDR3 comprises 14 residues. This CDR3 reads CASSPTPFAGEAFF. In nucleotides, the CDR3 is TGTGCCAGCAGTCCGACCCCCTTTGCGGGGGAAGCTTTCTTT.

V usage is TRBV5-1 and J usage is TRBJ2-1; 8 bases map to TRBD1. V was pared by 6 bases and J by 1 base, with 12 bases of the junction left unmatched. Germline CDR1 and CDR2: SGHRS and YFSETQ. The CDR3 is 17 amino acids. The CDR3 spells CASTLGQGRVSYNEQFF. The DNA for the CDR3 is TGCGCCAGCACCCTTGGACAGGGCAGAGTATCCTACAATGAGCAGTTCTTC.

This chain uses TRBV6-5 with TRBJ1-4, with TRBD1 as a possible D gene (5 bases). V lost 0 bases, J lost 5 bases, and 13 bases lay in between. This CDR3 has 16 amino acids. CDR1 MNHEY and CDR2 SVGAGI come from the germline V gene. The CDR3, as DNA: TGTGCCAGCAGTTACTCGTGGGCCAGGGTCAATGAAAAACTGTTTTTT. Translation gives CASSYSWARVNEKLFF.

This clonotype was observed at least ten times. The CDR3 sequence is CASRVNRGLNQPQHF. CDR3 nucleotide sequence: TGTGCCAGCAGAGTCAACAGGGGCCTCAATCAGCCCCAGCATTTT. The chain uses TRBV2 and TRBJ1-5; 7 nucleotides match TRBD1. V was clipped by 6 bases and J by 3 bases; unmatched bases: 8. CDR3 length: 15 residues. CDR1 is SNHLY and CDR2 is FYNNEI in the germline V gene. The complete variable domain, with remaining parts taken from reference TRBV2 and TRBJ1-5, reads EPEVTQTPSHQVTQMGQEVILRCVPISNHLYFYWYRQILGQKVEFLVSFYNNEISEKSEIFDDQFSVERPDGSNFTLKIRSTKLEDSAMYFCASRVNRGLNQPQHFGDGTRLSIL.

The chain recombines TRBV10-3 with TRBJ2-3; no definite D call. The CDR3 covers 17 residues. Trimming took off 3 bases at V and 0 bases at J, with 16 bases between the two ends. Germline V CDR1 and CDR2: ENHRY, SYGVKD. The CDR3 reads CAISDNPMAVSTDTQYF. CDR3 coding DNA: TGTGCCATCAGTGATAACCCGATGGCGGTTAGCACAGATACGCAGTATTTT.